One and the same sample provided the 18 T cell receptor beta chains below, sequenced in a study of cytomegalovirus exposure and HLA in healthy donors (dated by TCRdb to 2017 to 2019). Library method: the immunoSEQ multiplex PCR assay. A mixture of 60 forward primers for TCR Vbeta segments and 13 reverse primers for TCR Jbeta segments was used in the multiplex PCR. TCRdb carries this immuneACCESS record with in-frame sequences only. Its versions omit some clonotypes, under half of them owing to an unresolved V gene in the studies checked, with the rest unexplained. The sample table holds over 85,000 clones, of which roughly 85% were seen once. The top ten hold 2% to 3% of the sample. The sequencing sample was made of PBMCs. These receptors were obtained from a man between 35 and 55 years old in good health and CMV-seronegative.

CDR3 nucleotide sequence: TGTGCCAGTAGCTGGACTAGCCAAGAGACCCAGTACTTC. Its translation is CASSWTSQETQYF. The chain couples TRBV19 to TRBJ2-5; TRBD2 matches 7 bases. V shed 6 bases and J 1 base; nucleotides not matched to a gene: 2. This CDR3 comprises 13 residues. From germline, CDR1 is LNHDA and CDR2 SQIVND (reference sequence).

The chain couples TRBV5-6 to TRBJ2-5, with 9 bases matching TRBD2. This CDR3 has 16 residues. Germline V gives CDR1 SGHDT, CDR2 YYEEEE. Trimming took 0 bases from V and 5 from J; bases not matched to a gene: 8. This chain's CDR3 is CASSLVGGGAWETQYF. The CDR3 DNA follows: TGTGCCAGCAGCTTGGTTGGCGGGGGGGCCTGGGAGACCCAGTACTTC.

This clone was observed a handful of times. The chain has TRBV18 and TRBJ1-4; maybe TRBD1 (5 bases). Trimming removed 3 bases from V and 7 bases from J, with 12 bases in between. The CDR3 is 14 amino acids. From germline, CDR1 is KGHSH and CDR2 LQKENI. In DNA form, the CDR3 reads TGTGCCAGCTCACCGCAGGGAGGCGTTGAAAAACTGTTTTTT. Translated, it gives CASSPQGGVEKLFF.

The chain combines TRBV19 with TRBJ1-4; TRBD1 agrees at 11 bases. Germline loops: CDR1 LNHDA, CDR2 SQIVND (reference sequence). V was pared by 6 bases and J by 2 bases, with 11 bases of the junction left unmatched. The CDR3 sequence is 18 residues long. CDR3 loop: CASRERTGGFGTNEKLFF. CDR3 DNA: TGTGCCAGTAGGGAGAGGACAGGGGGCTTCGGTACTAATGAAAAACTGTTTTTT.

The chain links TRBV29-1 to TRBJ1-1, with 8 bases that match TRBD1. The CDR3 runs to 15 residues. CDR1 and CDR2 from the germline V gene are SQVTM and ANQGSEA. J was trimmed by 10 bases and V by 7 bases; bases with no gene match: 20. This chain's CDR3 is CSAPLNQGARRGAFF. CDR3 DNA sequence: TGCAGCGCCCCGTTGAACCAGGGGGCGCGGAGGGGAGCTTTCTTT.

The chain couples TRBV10-1 to TRBJ1-6, with 7 bases lining up with TRBD1. This CDR3 spans 13 amino acids. V was clipped by 5 bases and J by 14 bases; unmatched bases: 9. The V gene's germline CDR1 is WNHNN and CDR2 SYGVQD (reference sequence). The DNA for the CDR3 is TGCGCCAGCAGTCCTATAGACAGGGTCGCCCTCCACTTT. Translation gives CASSPIDRVALHF.

This sequence joins TRBV6-4 and TRBJ1-2; TRBD1 aligns across 10 bases. The V gene end was trimmed by 3 bases and the J gene end by 7 bases; junction bases not matched to a gene: 5. The germline gives CDR1 MRHNA, CDR2 SNTAGT. The CDR3 sequence is 14 residues long. DNA for the CDR3: TGTGCCAGCAGTGAATCCGGGACAGGGGTTGGCTACACCTTC. The encoded protein is CASSESGTGVGYTF.

The chain uses TRBV2 and TRBJ1-5; 7 nucleotides match TRBD1. This CDR3 spans 15 amino acids. J gave up 2 bases and V 6 bases, and 7 bases lay outside the gene matches. Germline CDR1 SNHLY, CDR2 FYNNEI. The CDR3 protein is CASSRQGRGNQPQHF. CDR3 nucleotide sequence: TGTGCCAGCAGCAGACAGGGTAGGGGCAATCAGCCCCAGCATTTT.

This clone was seen more than once but under ten times. The chain employs TRBV5-8 and TRBJ2-5; 8 bases agree with TRBD1. This CDR3 comprises 14 residues. Per the germline V gene, CDR1 is SGHTS and CDR2 is YDEGEE. The V and J ends lost 4 bases and 1 base, in that order; junction bases with no gene match: 3. The CDR3 DNA reads as TGTGCCAGCAGCAGGGGACAGGTCCAAGAGACCCAGTACTTC. Its translation is CASSRGQVQETQYF. Supplemented by reference TRBV5-8 and TRBJ2-5, the full variable domain reads EAGVTQSPTHLIKTRGQQATLRCSPISGHTSVYWYQQALGLGLQFLLWYDEGEERNRGNFPPRFSGRQFPNYSSELNVNALELEDSALYLCASSRGQVQETQYFGPGTRLLVL.

The rearrangement uses TRBV6-1 and TRBJ1-1; 9 bases line up with TRBD1. CDR3 size: 14 residues. Germline V CDR1 and CDR2: MNHNS, SASEGT. V dropped 6 bases and J dropped 1; count of bases not matched to a gene: 3. Written as DNA, the CDR3 is TGTGCCAGCAGGGGGGACAGGGCGAACACTGAAGCTTTCTTT. Translating gives CASRGDRANTEAFF.

This clone showed up just a few times. The chain carries TRBV15 and TRBJ2-7; the D gene is possibly TRBD2 (5 bases). The germline V gene encodes CDR1 LNHNV and CDR2 YYDKDF (reference sequence). Trimming took off 3 bases at V and 1 base at J, with 13 bases between the two ends. The CDR3 loop spans 15 amino acids. Written as DNA, the CDR3 is TGTGCCACCAGCAGGAGGGTACTGGGGTCCTACGAGCAGTACTTC. This codes for CATSRRVLGSYEQYF.

The rearrangement uses TRBV5-6 and TRBJ1-5; TRBD1 aligns across 7 bases. The CDR3 is 17 residues long. The germline V gene encodes CDR1 SGHDT and CDR2 YYEEEE. Germline trimming cut 4 bases from V and 2 bases from J; bases unmatched to any gene: 12. CDR3 region: CASSIYRGGAGNQPQHF. DNA for the CDR3: TGTGCCAGCAGCATATACAGGGGTGGTGCAGGCAATCAGCCCCAGCATTTT.

The chain couples TRBV6-5 to TRBJ1-1; TRBD1 agrees at 7 bases. Germline V gene data show CDR1 as MNHEY and CDR2 as SVGAGI. The ends lost 7 bases at V and 4 bases at J; junction bases unmatched: 12. This CDR3 has 15 amino acids. CDR3 DNA sequence: TGTGCCAGCAACCCACGAAAGGGGGCCGGCACTGAAGCTTTCTTT. This gives the protein CASNPRKGAGTEAFF.

The V and J genes are TRBV19 and TRBJ2-1, with TRBD1 as a possible D gene (5 bases). Trimming took 3 bases from V and 0 from J, leaving 6 bases between them. The CDR3 is made up of 14 amino acids. Looked up from germline, CDR1 is LNHDA and CDR2 is SQIVND (reference sequence). Written as DNA, the CDR3 is TGTGCCAGTAGTATCCAGGGCTCCTACAATGAGCAGTTCTTC. Translating gives CASSIQGSYNEQFF.

The chain joins TRBV7-6 to TRBJ2-7; D is perhaps TRBD1 (5 bases). Per the germline V gene, CDR1 is SGHVS and CDR2 is FNYEAQ. Trimming shortened V by 3 bases and J by 1 base, and 7 bases separated the two germline ends. This CDR3 comprises 13 residues. In DNA, the CDR3 is TGTGCCAGCAGCTTTGGGGCGTCCTACGAGCAGTACTTC. It encodes CASSFGASYEQYF. Full variable domain (rest looked up from reference TRBV7-6 and TRBJ2-7): GAGVSQSPRYKVTKRGQDVALRCDPISGHVSLYWYRQALGQGPEFLTYFNYEAQQDKSGLPNDRFSAERPEGSISTLTIQRTEQRDSAMYRCASSFGASYEQYFGPGTRLTVT.

The chain combines TRBV7-8 with TRBJ2-7, with TRBD2 matching 11 bases. Per the germline V gene, CDR1 is SGHVS and CDR2 is FQNEAQ. The V and J ends lost 6 bases and 1 base, in that order; junction bases with no gene match: 8. This CDR3 has 16 amino acids. The CDR3 sequence is CASRPPSGGPSYEQYF. CDR3 DNA sequence: TGTGCCAGCAGGCCCCCTAGCGGGGGGCCGTCCTACGAGCAGTACTTC.

The chain links TRBV19 to TRBJ2-5; tentatively, D is TRBD1 (5 bases). The CDR3 extends over 16 amino acids. Deletions cut 5 bases from V and 5 bases from J, with 21 bases between. In germline, CDR1 is LNHDA, CDR2 SQIVND (reference sequence). In nucleotides, the CDR3 is TGTGCCAGTAGTGGGCAGAAGAGACAGACGTGGGAGACCCAGTACTTC. It specifies CASSGQKRQTWETQYF.

This chain joins TRBV10-3 and TRBJ1-4; 8 bases align to TRBD1. With 10 bases clipped from V and 7 bases from J, the junction kept 11 bases outside the gene matches. This CDR3 comprises 14 residues. Germline V gene lookup returns CDR1 ENHRY and CDR2 SYGVKD. CDR3 bases: TGTGCCACCAGACAGGGGCAAGTCGGTGAAAAACTGTTTTTT. Protein sequence: CATRQGQVGEKLFF.